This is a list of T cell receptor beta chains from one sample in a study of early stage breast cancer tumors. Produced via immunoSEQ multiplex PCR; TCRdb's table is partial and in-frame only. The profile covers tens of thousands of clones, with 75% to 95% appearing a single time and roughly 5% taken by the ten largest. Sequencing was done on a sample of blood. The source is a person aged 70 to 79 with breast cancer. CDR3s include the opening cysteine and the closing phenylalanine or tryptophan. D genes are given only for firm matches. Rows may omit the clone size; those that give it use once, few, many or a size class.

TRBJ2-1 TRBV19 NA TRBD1 TGTGCCAGTAGTAATCGACAGGGGGCTGGTGGGGAGCAGTTCTTC CASSNRQGAGGEQFF
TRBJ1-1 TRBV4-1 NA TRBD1 TGCGCCAGCAGCCAAGGACAGGGTGAAGTGAACACTGAAGCTTTCTTT CASSQGQGEVNTEAFF
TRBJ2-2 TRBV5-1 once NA TGCGCCAGCAGCTTGTTGCGGGGGCCTTTCACCGGGGAGCTGTTTTTT CASSLLRGPFTGELFF
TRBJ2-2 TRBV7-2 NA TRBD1 TGTGCCAGCAGCTTAGTAAACAGGGGGCTGGACACCGGGGAGCTGTTTTTT CASSLVNRGLDTGELFF
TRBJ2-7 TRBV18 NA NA TGTGCCAGCTCACAGCAACAGCTTCGGATGGGACTGGCCCGCTACGAGCAGTACTTC CASSQQQLRMGLARYEQYF
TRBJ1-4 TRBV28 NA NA TGTGCCAGCAGTTTATCCCCGATAGGGGATCGTCGGGAAAAACTGTTTTTT CASSLSPIGDRREKLFF
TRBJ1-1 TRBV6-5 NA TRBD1 TGTGCCAGCAGTTGGATAGGACAGGGGAGGAGTGAAGCTTTCTTT CASSWIGQGRSEAFF
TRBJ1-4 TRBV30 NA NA TGTGCCTGGAGTGCCGGGGTTAATGAAAAACTGTTTTTT CAWSAGVNEKLFF
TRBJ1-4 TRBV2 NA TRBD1 TGTGCCAGCCGTTCCGGGACAGGGGATAATGAAAAACTGTTTTTT CASRSGTGDNEKLFF
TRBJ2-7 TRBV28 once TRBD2 TGTGCCAGCACCCCGTGGGGTAGCGGGAGAACCTACGAGCAGTACTTC CASTPWGSGRTYEQYF
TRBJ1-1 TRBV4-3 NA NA TGCGCCAGCAGCCAAGAGGCGGGACGCACTGAAGCTTTCTTT CASSQEAGRTEAFF
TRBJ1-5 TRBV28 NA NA TGTGCCAGCAGTTTAGGCAGGGGTCGTCAGCCCCAGCATTTT CASSLGRGRQPQHF
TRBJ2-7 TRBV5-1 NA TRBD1 TGCGCCAGCAGCCTAGAGGGACAGGGGTACTACGAGCAGTACTTC CASSLEGQGYYEQYF
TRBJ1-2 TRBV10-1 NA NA TGCGCCAGCAGTGACAACGGTTACTATGGCTACACCTTC CASSDNGYYGYTF
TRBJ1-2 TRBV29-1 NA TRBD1 TGCAGCGTATCCCGGGACAGGGCGGGTGGCTACACCTTC CSVSRDRAGGYTF
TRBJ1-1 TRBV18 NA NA TGTGCCACCAGAACAGGGTTCGACACTGAAGCTTTCTTT CATRTGFDTEAFF
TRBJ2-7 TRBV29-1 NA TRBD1 TGCAGCGTTGGACAGGGGGCGGCCTACGAGCAGTACTTC CSVGQGAAYEQYF
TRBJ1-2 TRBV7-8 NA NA TGTGCCAGCAGCCCCGGGGCGGTCGGAGGGAGTGGCTACACCTTC CASSPGAVGGSGYTF
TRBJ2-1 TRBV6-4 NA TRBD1 TGTGCCAGCAGTGAGGGGGACAGGGGGGGGTTCTTC CASSEGDRGGFF
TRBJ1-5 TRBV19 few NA TGTGCCAGTAGACTCCTTGAGGGGGGCAATCAGCCCCAGCATTTT CASRLLEGGNQPQHF
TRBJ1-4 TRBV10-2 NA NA TGCGCCAGCAGTGATGCTACCAGGGGAACAACTAATGAAAAACTGTTTTTT CASSDATRGTTNEKLFF
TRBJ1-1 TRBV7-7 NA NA TGTGCCAGCAGCTTAGTAAAGAACACTGAAGCTTTCTTT CASSLVKNTEAFF
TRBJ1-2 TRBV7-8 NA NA TGTGCCAGCAGCTTAGTTCAGCAGGTTGAATATGGCTACACCTTC CASSLVQQVEYGYTF